Following are 20 T cell receptor beta chains from one sample sequenced in a study of tissue T cells after allogeneic stem cell transplantation (dated by TCRdb to 2022 to 2024). The method behind the library was the immunoSEQ multiplex PCR assay. Imported from immuneACCESS, the table was reduced by TCRdb to in-frame sequences with V and J called. These copies leave out some clones; in studies compared against another copy, an unresolved V gene accounts for under half, and the cause of the remainder is not known. This sample holds roughly 9,200 clones; about three fifths were observed only once. Of the sample, around 10% falls within the top ten clones. The time point label of this sample denotes: human tissue collected at research (rapid) autopsy. Sequenced material: tissue from the jejunum, taken at autopsy. The source of these receptors is a woman between 18 and 55 years old with breast cancer.

This clone was found a few times. The rearrangement links TRBV19 to TRBJ1-2, with D hard to call. The germline V gene encodes CDR1 LNHDA and CDR2 SQIVND (reference sequence). The CDR3 is 13 amino acids. V dropped 3 bases and J dropped 0 bases, with 5 bases sitting between them. The CDR3, as DNA: TGTGCCAGTAGTATGCGTACTAACTATGGCTACACCTTC. It is translated as CASSMRTNYGYTF.

CDR3 sequence reads: CASSSRVTETQYF. For the CDR3, the DNA is TGCGCCAGCAGCTCCAGGGTTACGGAGACCCAGTACTTC. The chain carries TRBV5-1 and TRBJ2-5; TRBD1 is a possible D gene (5 bases). In germline, CDR1 is SGHRS, CDR2 YFSETQ. Trimming took off 3 bases at V and 5 bases at J, with 11 bases between the two ends. This CDR3 region has 13 residues.

This clone was seen more than once but under ten times. The chain carries TRBV14 and TRBJ2-7; D possibly matches TRBD1 or TRBD2 (5 bases each). This CDR3 is 11 amino acids long. Trimming removed 5 bases at V and 9 bases at J, with 11 bases between. The germline V gene encodes CDR1 SGHDN and CDR2 FVKESK. CDR3 bases: TGTGCCAGCAGCTTAGGGACCGCGCAGTACTTC. This encodes CASSLGTAQYF.

This clone was recorded once. The chain is built from TRBV2 and TRBJ2-7; a possible D gene is TRBD2 (5 bases). Germline assignment: CDR1 SNHLY and CDR2 FYNNEI. The length of the CDR3 is 13 residues. V lost 4 bases and J 6 bases, leaving 13 bases between the germline ends. The CDR3 sequence: CASSALGSSEQYF. The CDR3 DNA sequence: TGTGCCAGCAGTGCACTAGGGTCCAGCGAGCAGTACTTC.

The rearrangement uses TRBV18 and TRBJ2-7, with D perhaps assigned TRBD1 or TRBD2 (7 bases each). Germline loops: CDR1 KGHSH, CDR2 LQKENI. Trimming removed 1 base from V and 3 bases from J, with 19 bases in between. The CDR3 has 17 amino acids. The DNA for the CDR3 is TGTGCCAGCTCACCACGGGGGGGACAGACTTTCAACTACGAGCAGTACTTC. Protein sequence: CASSPRGGQTFNYEQYF.

There are a few counts of this clone. The rearrangement uses TRBV14 and TRBJ2-7; D is undetermined. CDR1 and CDR2 (germline): SGHDN, FVKESK. The CDR3 is 12 amino acids. Trimming removed 0 bases from V and 6 bases from J, with 6 bases in between. For the CDR3, the DNA is TGTGCCAGCAGCCAAGATTTACCCGAGCAGTACTTC. It yields the protein CASSQDLPEQYF.

This chain uses TRBV5-5 with TRBJ1-6; TRBD1 might be the D (5 bases). CDR1 and CDR2 (germline): SGHKS, YYEKEE (reference sequence). The ends were cut back, 1 base at V and 0 bases at J, with 11 bases in the middle. The CDR3 is made up of 17 amino acids. In nucleotides, the CDR3 is TGTGCCAGCAGCTTGTTGGGGCGTTCCTCCTATAATTCACCCCTCCACTTT. Its translation is CASSLLGRSSYNSPLHF. Full variable domain (rest looked up from reference TRBV5-5 and TRBJ1-6): DAGVTQSPTHLIKTRGQQVTLRCSPISGHKSVSWYQQVLGQGPQFIFQYYEKEERGRGNFPDRFSARQFPNYSSELNVNALLLGDSALYLCASSLLGRSSYNSPLHFGNGTRLTVT.

The chain uses TRBV7-3 and TRBJ1-3; D gene uncertain. The CDR3 has 13 residues. Per the germline V gene, CDR1 is SGHTA and CDR2 is FQGTGA. Trimming shortened V by 5 bases and J by 0 bases, and 5 bases separated the two germline ends. The CDR3 DNA reads TGTGCCAGCAGCCCCCACTCTGGAAACACCATATATTTT. Protein product: CASSPHSGNTIYF.

The table lists this clone with a few counts. The chain recombines TRBV6-4 with TRBJ2-6; D not resolved. V lost 2 bases, J lost 3 bases, and 11 bases lay in between. The germline CDR1 and CDR2 sequences are MRHNA and SNTAGT. The CDR3 runs to 16 residues. As DNA, the CDR3 is TGTGCCAGCAGTGACGAGGTCGGTGATGGGGCCAACGTCCTGACTTTC. Translated: CASSDEVGDGANVLTF.

This clone turned up a few times. This sample also contains other DNA sequences that code for the same CDR3. The chain recombines TRBV7-3 with TRBJ2-1; 10 bases agree with TRBD2. With V trimmed by 5 bases and J by 1 base, 2 bases remained unmatched. Germline assignment: CDR1 SGHTA and CDR2 FQGTGA. The CDR3 has 15 amino acids. The CDR3 sequence: CASSPLAGSYNEQFF. CDR3 sequence (DNA): TGTGCCAGCAGCCCACTAGCGGGATCCTACAATGAGCAGTTCTTC. Using reference TRBV7-3 and TRBJ2-1 for the parts outside the CDR3, the full variable domain is GAGVSQTPSNKVTEKGKYVELRCDPISGHTALYWYRQSLGQGPEFLIYFQGTGAADDSGLPNDRFFAVRPEGSVSTLKIQRTERGDSAVYLCASSPLAGSYNEQFFGPGTRLTVL.

This clone was seen a handful of times. The CDR3 coding sequence is TGTGCCACCTCGGACGGCGTAGAAGCTTTCTTT. It translates to CATSDGVEAFF. The rearrangement links TRBV24-1 to TRBJ1-1; D is ambiguous. In germline, CDR1 is KGHDR, CDR2 SFDVKD. This CDR3 contains 11 residues. V gave up 9 bases and J gave up 8 bases, with 12 bases separating them.

V is TRBV5-1 and J is TRBJ2-2; D may correspond to TRBD1 or TRBD2 (5 bases each). Germline CDR1 is SGHRS and CDR2 is YFSETQ. CDR3 length equals 17 residues. The V end was cut by 3 bases, the J end by 5 bases, with 20 bases between. The CDR3 spells CASSSQAGTRETGELFF. CDR3 DNA sequence: TGCGCCAGCAGCTCCCAGGCCGGGACCAGGGAGACCGGGGAGCTGTTTTTT.

This clone was detected only once. This sequence joins TRBV18 and TRBJ1-1, with D possibly matching TRBD1 (5 bases). Deletions cut 6 bases from V and 4 bases from J, with 18 bases between. This CDR3 is built from 15 residues. CDR1 and CDR2 from the germline V gene are KGHSH and LQKENI. CDR3 protein: CASSDNSGSGTEAFF. The CDR3 nucleotides read TGTGCCAGCTCTGATAACTCAGGGAGCGGCACTGAAGCTTTCTTT. The full variable domain, rest sourced from reference TRBV18 and TRBJ1-1, is NAGVMQNPRHLVRRRGQEARLRCSPMKGHSHVYWYRQLPEEGLKFMVYLQKENIIDESGMPKERFSAEFPKEGPSILRIQQVVRGDSAAYFCASSDNSGSGTEAFFGQGTRLTVV.

This chain uses TRBV4-1 with TRBJ2-1; D may be TRBD2 (5 bases). Germline V lookup: CDR1 MGHRA, CDR2 YSYEKL. V lost 0 bases, J lost 7 bases, and 7 bases lay in between. This CDR3 spans 13 amino acids. DNA of the CDR3: TGCGCCAGCAGCCAAGACGGACTGAATGAGCAGTTCTTC. This encodes CASSQDGLNEQFF.

The genes are TRBV19 and TRBJ1-4; a possible D gene is TRBD1 (5 bases). The CDR3 has 13 amino acids. V lost 5 bases and J 6 bases, leaving 10 bases between the germline ends. Germline V CDR1 and CDR2: LNHDA, SQIVND (reference sequence). The CDR3, as DNA: TGTGCCAGTAGTGGGACCTCCCATGAAAAACTGTTTTTT. It translates to CASSGTSHEKLFF.

Turning to this clone: The same CDR3 arises from other DNA sequences in this sample as well. The J gene is TRBJ1-4, the V gene TRBV18; D gene uncertain. The germline CDR1 and CDR2 sequences are KGHSH and LQKENI. This CDR3 region has 13 residues. Trimming shortened V by 5 bases and J by 0 bases, and 4 bases separated the two germline ends. This chain's CDR3 is CASSSATNEKLFF. For the CDR3, the DNA is TGTGCCAGCTCATCTGCAACTAATGAAAAACTGTTTTTT.

The chain is built from TRBV11-2 and TRBJ1-6, with D tentatively TRBD1 (6 bases). Trimming removed 4 bases at V and 7 bases at J, with 8 bases between. The CDR3 contains 13 residues. Germline V gene lookup returns CDR1 SGHAT and CDR2 FQNNGV. The CDR3 here is CASSWTENSPLHF. The CDR3 DNA sequence: TGTGCCAGCAGCTGGACAGAGAATTCACCCCTCCACTTT.

This rearrangement joins TRBV7-8 to TRBJ1-1; D perhaps matches TRBD1 (6 bases). V lost 3 bases to trimming and J lost 3 bases, with 11 bases between them. The germline gives CDR1 SGHVS, CDR2 FQNEAQ. CDR3 size: 14 residues. CDR3 DNA: TGTGCCAGCAGCTTCGATAAGGGGGACACTGAAGCTTTCTTT. Its translation is CASSFDKGDTEAFF.

The V call is TRBV20-1, the J call TRBJ2-7, with 9 bases aligning to TRBD1. Trimming cost V 6 bases and J 5 bases; bases outside gene matches: 2. The CDR3 is 11 amino acids. The germline CDR1 and CDR2 sequences are DFQATT and SNEGSKA (reference sequence). The CDR3 coding sequence is TGCAGTGCCACAGGGGGCAACGAGCAGTACTTC. It codes for CSATGGNEQYF.

This chain joins TRBV10-3 and TRBJ2-1; TRBD2 matches 10 bases. The germline V gene encodes CDR1 ENHRY and CDR2 SYGVKD. There are 13 residues in the CDR3. The V and J ends lost 5 bases and 7 bases, in that order; junction bases with no gene match: 2. This chain's CDR3 is CAISSGRENEQFF. The CDR3, as DNA: TGTGCCATCAGTAGCGGGAGGGAGAATGAGCAGTTCTTC.